This T cell receptor beta chain was captured by sequencing in a study of early T cells in non-severe SARS-CoV-2 infection (dated by TCRdb to the early 2020s). With respect to the entire study: Bulk RNA from unsorted whole blood was used for TCR sequencing, so alpha and beta chains could not be paired. What the study reported, not specific to this receptor: VDJdb matching was skewed toward anti-spike CD8 responses and likely underestimated virus-specific expansions by missing private and CD4 specificities.

Details on this clonotype: The antigen it binds to is not known. No per-base quality is available; no much larger clone lies one base away.

This was a case-control study nested in a cohort of healthcare workers in London, UK, who had nasopharyngeal swab PCR tests and blood samples taken every week. Between 23 and 31 March 2020, the week of the UK lockdown, healthcare workers were enrolled and then followed up weekly for as long as 16 weeks. Trimming removed 4 bases from V and 4 bases from J; the gene matches leave 7 bases unexplained. Including the terminal cysteine and phenylalanine, the CDR3 comprises 15 residues. CDR3 DNA is the only sequence kept; it has 45 bases, read in frame from the first base. Looking up the germline V gene yields CDR1 SGDLS and CDR2 YYNGEE. The library relied on 5' RACE. Sequencing used a NextSeq 500. To correct for sequencing error and PCR bias, the TCR library protocol tagged individual cDNA molecules with unique molecular identifiers. TCR alpha and beta chains were both sequenced, and the abundances of alpha and beta sequences in each sample were closely correlated with each other. As for the original processing: Decombinator V4 was used to annotate the V gene, J gene and CDR3 of the TCR sequences. TCRs were defined as expanded if a significant change between any two time points was detected under a Poisson model with p below 0.0001. TCR abundances were normalised to the total number of TCRs sequenced in each sample and reported as counts per million. TRAV1-2 paired with TRAJ12, TRAJ20 or TRAJ33 defined MAIT TCRs, while TRAV10 paired with TRAJ18 defined iNKT TCRs. A search of VDJdb, accessed on 1 November 2021, was run for TCRs annotated to CMV, EBV and SARS-CoV-2, with TCRs annotated for multiple antigens excluded. The public sequencing data were trimmed at Q25 with fastp and processed into clonotypes with MiXCR by TCRdb, which kept only in-frame beta chains. Rows with one shared CDR3 protein collapse into an entry with the most common genes and DNA. It is TCRdb's table, rather than the study itself, that gives the V and J calls and clone size. A total of around 80,000 distinct CDR3 sequences appear in this sample, 10% of them only once. The ten largest make up around 8% of the sample.

The receptor's source is an adult who was a healthcare worker with PCR-confirmed SARS-CoV-2 infection or an uninfected control (not recorded which). The chain is made from TRBV9 and TRBJ1-4, and TRBD1 aligns with 7 junction nucleotides. Material: whole blood, obtained at baseline. Read as DNA, the sequence is TGTGCCAGCAGCCCCCAGGGACAGATTAATGAAAAACTGTTTTTT. Translated, this gives CASSPQGQINEKLFF.